The 29 T cell receptor beta chains in this list originate from one sample, sequenced in a study of beta chain features in type 1 diabetes. The authors reverse transcribed all of the isolated RNA, so sequencing captured expressed TCRB transcripts. The method was immunoSEQ multiplex PCR; TCRdb's version includes in-frame clones alone and lacks a portion of them. This table holds 120,000 to 150,000 clones, about 7% found once. The sample comprised central memory CD4+ T cells from blood. The source is a woman in her 30s in good health.

V is TRBV7-2 and J is TRBJ2-2; 7 bases are a match to TRBD2. The CDR3 has 14 amino acids. The V gene end was trimmed by 5 bases and the J gene end by 6 bases; junction bases not matched to a gene: 6. The germline V gene encodes CDR1 SGHTA and CDR2 FQGNSA. For the CDR3, the DNA is TGTGCCAGCAGCAAAGGACTAGAGTCCGGGGAGCTGTTTTTT. Its translation is CASSKGLESGELFF.

This clone was seen only a few times. The rearrangement uses TRBV7-9 and TRBJ1-2, with a tentative D call TRBD1 (5 bases). The CDR3 is made up of 15 amino acids. Germline assignment: CDR1 SEHNR and CDR2 FQNEAQ (reference sequence). Between the trimmed V and J ends, which lost 6 bases and 3 bases, there was a span of 17 bases. In nucleotides, the CDR3 is TGTGCCAGCAGTTCAGACGGGACTGACTACTATGGCTACACCTTC. Translating it yields CASSSDGTDYYGYTF. Based on the CDR3 plus reference TRBV7-9 and TRBJ1-2, the full variable domain is DTGVSQNPRHKITKRGQNVTFRCDPISEHNRLYWYRQTLGQGPEFLTYFQNEAQLEKSRLLSDRFSAERPKGSFSTLEIQRTEQGDSAMYLCASSSDGTDYYGYTFGSGTRLTVV.

This chain uses TRBV14 with TRBJ2-7; TRBD2 aligns across 14 bases. Trimming took 4 bases from V and 7 from J; bases not matched to a gene: 3. CDR1 is SGHDN, CDR2 FVKESK, per germline. CDR3 length: 14 amino acids. DNA of the CDR3: TGTGCCAGCAGCCCGGGACTAGCGGGAGTTGAGCAGTACTTC. Its translation: CASSPGLAGVEQYF.

V gene TRBV9 combines with J gene TRBJ2-5; D gene unclear. The J call is in doubt because the DNA end fits TRBJ2-7 better. The CDR3 spans 13 residues. In germline, CDR1 is SGDLS, CDR2 YYNGEE. The CDR3 DNA follows: TGTGCCAGCAGCGTAGACCTAACCCACGAGCAGTACTTC. Translation gives CASSVDLTHEQYF.

This chain joins TRBV28 and TRBJ1-5, with D unclear. Trimming stripped 6 bases from V and 7 bases from J, with 13 bases between. This CDR3 is built from 13 residues. Per germline, CDR1 MDHEN and CDR2 SYDVKM. The CDR3 sequence: CASRSPGVQPQHF. The CDR3, as DNA: TGTGCCAGCAGATCACCGGGTGTGCAGCCCCAGCATTTT. The full variable domain, completed using reference TRBV28 and TRBJ1-5, is DVKVTQSSRYLVKRTGEKVFLECVQDMDHENMFWYRQDPGLGLRLIYFSYDVKMKEKGDIPEGYSVSREKKERFSLILESASTNQTSMYLCASRSPGVQPQHFGDGTRLSIL.

The rearrangement joins TRBV7-2 to TRBJ2-5; possible D gene TRBD1, 6 bases. The germline V gene encodes CDR1 SGHTA and CDR2 FQGNSA. CDR3 length equals 15 residues. The V end was cut by 1 base, the J end by 5 bases, with 14 bases between. CDR3 nucleotides: TGTGCCAGCAGCTTAGTCCAGGGGTTTTGGGAGACCCAGTACTTC. Translating it yields CASSLVQGFWETQYF.

The rearrangement joins TRBV27 to TRBJ1-1; TRBD1 is a possible D gene (5 bases). V was clipped by 8 bases and J by 0 bases, with 16 bases between them. This CDR3 has 15 residues. Germline lookup yields CDR1 MNHEY and CDR2 SMNVEV (reference sequence). This CDR3 is CASRDSIGMNTEAFF. The CDR3 DNA reads as TGTGCCAGCCGGGACTCAATAGGGATGAACACTGAAGCTTTCTTT.

This clone occurred a few times. The V call is TRBV5-6, the J call TRBJ2-1; 12 nucleotides line up with TRBD1. The CDR3 contains 15 residues. In germline, CDR1 is SGHDT, CDR2 YYEEEE. Trimming cost V 2 bases and J 8 bases; bases outside gene matches: 5. CDR3 nucleotide sequence: TGTGCCAGCAGCTTTACCGGGACAGGGGGCGATGAGCAGTTCTTC. Protein product: CASSFTGTGGDEQFF.

This sequence joins TRBV29-1 and TRBJ2-5; 11 bases align to TRBD2. The J call is doubtful: the DNA matches TRBJ2-7 better. The length of the CDR3 is 15 residues. The germline CDR1 and CDR2 sequences are SQVTM and ANQGSEA. The CDR3 sequence: CSVQTSGVYSYEQYF. CDR3 sequence (DNA): TGCAGCGTTCAGACTAGCGGGGTTTACTCCTACGAGCAGTACTTC.

There are a few counts of this clone. The genes are TRBV5-1 and TRBJ2-3, with 9 nucleotides matching TRBD2. In germline, CDR1 is SGHRS, CDR2 YFSETQ. V lost 0 bases, J lost 2 bases, and 4 bases stayed unmatched. The CDR3 runs to 16 residues. The CDR3 loop reads CASSLGAGGNTDTQYF. The CDR3 DNA reads as TGCGCCAGCAGCTTGGGTGCGGGAGGGAACACAGATACGCAGTATTTT.

This chain joins TRBV2 and TRBJ1-5, with D unresolved. The CDR3 spans 15 residues. Trimming shortened V by 7 bases and J by 2 bases, and 15 bases separated the two germline ends. Germline lookup yields CDR1 SNHLY and CDR2 FYNNEI. The CDR3 DNA reads TGTGCCAGCATGCGGGAGGCGTCGGGCAATCAGCCCCAGCATTTT. Encoded protein: CASMREASGNQPQHF.

This chain uses TRBV7-8 with TRBJ2-7; D might be TRBD2 (6 bases). V was clipped by 3 bases and J by 7 bases, with 16 bases between them. This CDR3 is 14 amino acids long. CDR1 SGHVS and CDR2 FQNEAQ come from the germline V gene. The CDR3 DNA follows: TGTGCCAGCAGCTTTGCCAGCGGGCCAAGGGAGCAGTACTTC. Translating it yields CASSFASGPREQYF.

The CDR3 coding sequence is TGTGCCAGCTCACCAGGACAGAACAATCAGCCCCAGCATTTT. It specifies CASSPGQNNQPQHF. V is TRBV18 and J is TRBJ1-5, with TRBD1 as a possible D gene (6 bases). This CDR3 has 14 amino acids. Germline V gives CDR1 KGHSH, CDR2 LQKENI. Deletions cut 2 bases from V and 3 bases from J, with 8 bases between.

V usage is TRBV30 and J usage is TRBJ2-1; 7 bases are shared with TRBD1. V shed 4 bases, J shed 4 bases, and the junction held 7 bases outside the gene matches. CDR1 and CDR2 from the germline V gene are GTSNPN and SVGIG (reference sequence). This CDR3 comprises 14 residues. DNA of the CDR3: TGTGCCTGGAACCGGGACAGCGGATACAATGAGCAGTTCTTC. Translating gives CAWNRDSGYNEQFF.

This clone has more than one count but fewer than ten. The CDR3 here is CASSPALAGPSTDTQYF. The CDR3 DNA reads as TGCGCCAGCAGCCCGGCACTAGCGGGGCCTAGCACAGATACGCAGTATTTT. This sequence joins TRBV5-1 and TRBJ2-3, with 10 bases matching TRBD2. The CDR3 covers 17 residues. Germline CDR1 is SGHRS and CDR2 is YFSETQ. V dropped 4 bases and J dropped 0; count of bases not matched to a gene: 8.

This rearrangement joins TRBV11-2 to TRBJ2-2, with 9 bases identical to TRBD2. Per the germline V gene, CDR1 is SGHAT and CDR2 is FQNNGV. CDR3 length: 16 amino acids. With V trimmed by 4 bases and J by 4 bases, 7 bases remained unmatched. The CDR3 here is CASSSGAGGSTGELFF. CDR3 nucleotide sequence: TGTGCCAGCAGCTCCGGTGCGGGAGGGAGCACCGGGGAGCTGTTTTTT.

This chain uses TRBV7-3 with TRBJ2-2; the match to TRBD2 covers 7 bases. The germline gives CDR1 SGHTA, CDR2 FQGTGA. Trimming took 3 bases from V and 0 from J; bases not matched to a gene: 1. The CDR3 covers 15 residues. The chain's CDR3 is CASSFLAANTGELFF. CDR3 in DNA: TGTGCCAGCAGCTTTCTAGCGGCGAACACCGGGGAGCTGTTTTTT. Full variable domain (remainder filled in from reference TRBV7-3 and TRBJ2-2): GAGVSQTPSNKVTEKGKYVELRCDPISGHTALYWYRQSLGQGPEFLIYFQGTGAADDSGLPNDRFFAVRPEGSVSTLKIQRTERGDSAVYLCASSFLAANTGELFFGEGSRLTVL.

The gene calls are TRBV7-6 and TRBJ2-3; D is perhaps TRBD2 (5 bases). This CDR3 is built from 16 residues. The germline gives CDR1 SGHVS, CDR2 FNYEAQ. Deletions cut 3 bases from V and 4 bases from J, with 17 bases between. The CDR3 loop reads CASSFPSGSLPDTQYF. DNA for the CDR3: TGTGCCAGCAGCTTCCCCTCGGGGAGCCTTCCAGATACGCAGTATTTT. The complete variable domain, with remaining parts taken from reference TRBV7-6 and TRBJ2-3, reads GAGVSQSPRYKVTKRGQDVALRCDPISGHVSLYWYRQALGQGPEFLTYFNYEAQQDKSGLPNDRFSAERPEGSISTLTIQRTEQRDSAMYRCASSFPSGSLPDTQYFGPGTRLTVL.

This clone came up many times. The rearrangement links TRBV30 to TRBJ2-2, with D tentatively TRBD2 (6 bases). This CDR3 comprises 14 residues. Trimming removed 2 bases at V and 0 bases at J, with 7 bases between. CDR1 is GTSNPN, CDR2 SVGIG, per germline (reference sequence). The CDR3 spells CAWSRTTNTGELFF. CDR3 nucleotides: TGTGCCTGGAGTAGGACTACGAACACCGGGGAGCTGTTTTTT.

This clone was seen a few times. The chain couples TRBV7-9 to TRBJ1-1; D not certain. The V gene lost 0 bases and the J gene lost 3 bases, with 5 bases spanning the gap. The CDR3 spans 13 residues. Germline lookup yields CDR1 SEHNR and CDR2 FQNEAQ (reference sequence). In nucleotides, the CDR3 is TGTGCCAGCAGCTTAGCCGGGGACACTGAAGCTTTCTTT. Amino acid sequence: CASSLAGDTEAFF.

Ten or more counts support this clone. V gene TRBV30 combines with J gene TRBJ1-4; 8 nucleotides match TRBD1. The junction had 3 bases not matched to a gene; V was cut back by 5 bases and J by 7 bases. Germline lookup yields CDR1 GTSNPN and CDR2 SVGIG (reference sequence). This CDR3 spans 12 amino acids. This CDR3 reads CAWGQGGEKLFF. In DNA form, the CDR3 reads TGTGCCTGGGGACAGGGAGGTGAAAAACTGTTTTTT.

In this sample, this clone turned up a few times. The genes are TRBV30 and TRBJ1-5; D may be TRBD1 (5 bases). Germline CDR1 and CDR2: GTSNPN and SVGIG (reference sequence). CDR3 size: 14 residues. Trimming shortened V by 5 bases and J by 7 bases, and 18 bases separated the two germline ends. The CDR3 region is CAWGPGTVAQPQHF. The CDR3 bases are TGTGCCTGGGGCCCGGGGACTGTCGCCCAGCCCCAGCATTTT.

This clone was counted ten times or more. This rearrangement joins TRBV28 to TRBJ2-1, with 7 bases aligning to TRBD2. V trimming: 6 bases; J trimming: 5 bases; junction bases outside the gene matches: 10. Germline-derived CDR1 and CDR2 are MDHEN and SYDVKM. This CDR3 spans 15 amino acids. CDR3 loop: CASRSASGNDNEQFF. The CDR3 bases are TGTGCCAGCAGGAGTGCCAGCGGGAACGACAATGAGCAGTTCTTC. The complete variable domain, with remaining parts taken from reference TRBV28 and TRBJ2-1, reads DVKVTQSSRYLVKRTGEKVFLECVQDMDHENMFWYRQDPGLGLRLIYFSYDVKMKEKGDIPEGYSVSREKKERFSLILESASTNQTSMYLCASRSASGNDNEQFFGPGTRLTVL.

This clone was counted only a few times. The CDR3 DNA reads as TGTGCCTGGAGTGCAGGGGGCACCGCGTATAGCAATCAGCCCCAGCATTTT. Translation gives CAWSAGGTAYSNQPQHF. The chain recombines TRBV30 with TRBJ1-5; 8 nucleotides agree with TRBD1. Unmatched junction bases numbered 8, after V lost 1 base and J lost 0 bases. Germline CDR1 reads GTSNPN; CDR2 reads SVGIG (reference sequence). The CDR3 runs to 17 residues. Filled out from reference TRBV30 and TRBJ1-5, the complete variable domain reads SQTIHQWPATLVQPVGSPLSLECTVEGTSNPNLYWYRQAAGRGLQLLFYSVGIGQISSEVPQNLSASRPQDRQFILSSKKLLLSDSGFYLCAWSAGGTAYSNQPQHFGDGTRLSIL.

V gene TRBV7-3 combines with J gene TRBJ1-1; possible D gene TRBD1, 6 bases. The germline gives CDR1 SGHTA, CDR2 FQGTGA. V gave up 5 bases and J gave up 8 bases, with 18 bases separating them. The CDR3 runs to 14 residues. CDR3 sequence reads: CASSPTGGATEAFF. The CDR3 region has the DNA TGTGCCAGCAGCCCTACGGGGGGGGCGACCGAAGCTTTCTTT.

This clone was observed a handful of times. V is TRBV18 and J is TRBJ2-7; 7 bases agree with TRBD2. CDR3 length equals 13 residues. The V segment lost 4 bases and the J segment 4 bases; nucleotides outside the gene matches: 4. Germline V gene data show CDR1 as KGHSH and CDR2 as LQKENI. The CDR3 DNA is TGTGCCAGCTCACGGGGGGGGAGGTACGAGCAGTACTTC. It translates to CASSRGGRYEQYF.

The table lists this clone with many counts. The chain couples TRBV28 to TRBJ2-3, with TRBD2 matching over 7 bases. V gave up 5 bases and J gave up 2 bases; unmatched junction bases: 13. CDR3 length: 17 amino acids. Germline V gene data show CDR1 as MDHEN and CDR2 as SYDVKM. The CDR3 coding sequence is TGTGCCAGCAGTGGACCGGGACTAAGACTCCCCACAGATACGCAGTATTTT. Translation gives CASSGPGLRLPTDTQYF.

This clone was seen more than once but under ten times. The chain is built from TRBV19 and TRBJ1-1; no clear D gene. This CDR3 has 14 amino acids. Trimming took off 4 bases at V and 3 bases at J, with 12 bases between the two ends. The V gene's germline CDR1 is LNHDA and CDR2 SQIVND (reference sequence). This CDR3 is CASSKSHTHTEAFF. The CDR3 DNA sequence: TGTGCCAGTAGTAAATCCCACACCCACACTGAAGCTTTCTTT. Complete variable domain (other parts from reference TRBV19 and TRBJ1-1): DGGITQSPKYLFRKEGQNVTLSCEQNLNHDAMYWYRQDPGQGLRLIYYSQIVNDFQKGDIAEGYSVSREKKESFPLTVTSAQKNPTAFYLCASSKSHTHTEAFFGQGTRLTVV.

As to this clone: The junction departs from the called germline gene at one end, perhaps through a read error. This sequence joins TRBV7-7 and TRBJ2-6; 8 positions match TRBD1. CDR3 size: 17 residues. In germline, CDR1 is SSHAT, CDR2 FNYEAQ (reference sequence). The CDR3 coding sequence is TGTGCTAGCAGCCCCGGGACAGGTGACTCTGGGGCCAACGTCCTGACTTTC. It yields the protein CASSPGTGDSGANVLTF.